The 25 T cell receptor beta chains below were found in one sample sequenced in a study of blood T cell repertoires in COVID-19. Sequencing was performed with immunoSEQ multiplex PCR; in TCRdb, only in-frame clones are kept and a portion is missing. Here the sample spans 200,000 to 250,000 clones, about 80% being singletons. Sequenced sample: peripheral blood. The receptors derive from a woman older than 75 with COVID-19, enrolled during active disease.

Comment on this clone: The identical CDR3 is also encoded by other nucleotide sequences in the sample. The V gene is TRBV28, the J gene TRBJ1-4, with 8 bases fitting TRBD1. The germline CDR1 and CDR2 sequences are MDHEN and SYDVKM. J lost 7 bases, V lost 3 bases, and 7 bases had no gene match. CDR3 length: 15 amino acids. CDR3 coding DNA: TGTGCCAGCAGTTTCTCCGGACAGGGCGGTGAAAAACTGTTTTTT. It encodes CASSFSGQGGEKLFF.

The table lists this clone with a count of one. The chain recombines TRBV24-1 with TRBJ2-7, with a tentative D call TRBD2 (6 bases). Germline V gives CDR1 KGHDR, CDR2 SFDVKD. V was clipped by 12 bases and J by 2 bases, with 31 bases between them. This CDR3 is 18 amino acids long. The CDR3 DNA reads TGTGCCCCCACCCGCGGGGCCGGCCGACTAGTGAAGCCCTACGAGCAGTACTTC. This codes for CAPTRGAGRLVKPYEQYF.

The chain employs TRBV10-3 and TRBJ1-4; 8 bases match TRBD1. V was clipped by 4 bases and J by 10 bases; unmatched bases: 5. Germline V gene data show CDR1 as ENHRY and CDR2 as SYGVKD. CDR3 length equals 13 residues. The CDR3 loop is CAISGEQGGKLFF. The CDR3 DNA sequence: TGTGCCATCAGTGGAGAACAGGGGGGAAAACTGTTTTTT.

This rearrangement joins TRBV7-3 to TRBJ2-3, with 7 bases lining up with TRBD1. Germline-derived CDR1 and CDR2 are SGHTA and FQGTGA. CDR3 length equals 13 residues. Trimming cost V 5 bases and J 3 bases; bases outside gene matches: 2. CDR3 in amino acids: CASSPTGTDTQYF. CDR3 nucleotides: TGTGCCAGCAGCCCGACAGGGACAGATACGCAGTATTTT.

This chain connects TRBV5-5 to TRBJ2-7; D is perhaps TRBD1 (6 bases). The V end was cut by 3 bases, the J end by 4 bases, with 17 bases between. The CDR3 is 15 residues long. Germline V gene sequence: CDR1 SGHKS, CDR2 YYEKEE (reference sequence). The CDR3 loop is CASSWVGTRSYEQYF. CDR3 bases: TGTGCCAGCAGCTGGGTTGGGACAAGGAGTTACGAGCAGTACTTC. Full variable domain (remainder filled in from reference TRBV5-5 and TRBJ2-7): DAGVTQSPTHLIKTRGQQVTLRCSPISGHKSVSWYQQVLGQGPQFIFQYYEKEERGRGNFPDRFSARQFPNYSSELNVNALLLGDSALYLCASSWVGTRSYEQYFGPGTRLTVT.

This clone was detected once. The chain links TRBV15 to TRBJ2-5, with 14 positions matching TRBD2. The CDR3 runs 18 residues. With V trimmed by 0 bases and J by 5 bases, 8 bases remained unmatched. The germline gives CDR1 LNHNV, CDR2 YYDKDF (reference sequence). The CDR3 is CATSRDSGLAGVGETQYF. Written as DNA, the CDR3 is TGTGCCACCAGCAGAGATTCGGGACTAGCGGGAGTGGGGGAGACCCAGTACTTC.

The CDR3: CASSLSSGTALYEQYF. The CDR3 DNA is TGTGCCAGCAGCCTATCTTCCGGGACAGCGCTCTACGAGCAGTACTTC. V usage is TRBV7-9 and J usage is TRBJ2-7, with 7 bases matching TRBD1. Germline CDR1 and CDR2: SEHNR and FQNEAQ (reference sequence). With 5 bases clipped from V and 3 bases from J, the junction kept 13 bases outside the gene matches. The CDR3 runs 16 residues.

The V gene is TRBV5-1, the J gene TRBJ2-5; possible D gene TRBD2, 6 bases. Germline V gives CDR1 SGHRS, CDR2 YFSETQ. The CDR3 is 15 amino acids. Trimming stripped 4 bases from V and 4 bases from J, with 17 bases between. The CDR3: CASSPGTHLPETQYF. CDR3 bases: TGCGCCAGCAGCCCCGGGACTCACCTACCAGAGACCCAGTACTTC.

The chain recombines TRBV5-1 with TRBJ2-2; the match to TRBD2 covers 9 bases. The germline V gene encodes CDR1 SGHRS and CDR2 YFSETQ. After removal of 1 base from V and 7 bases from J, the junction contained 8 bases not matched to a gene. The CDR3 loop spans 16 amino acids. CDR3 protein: CASSLLVAGADGELFF. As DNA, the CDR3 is TGCGCCAGCAGCTTGCTCGTAGCGGGAGCGGACGGGGAGCTGTTTTTT. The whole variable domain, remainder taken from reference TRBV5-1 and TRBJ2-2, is KAGVTQTPRYLIKTRGQQVTLSCSPISGHRSVSWYQQTPGQGLQFLFEYFSETQRNKGNFPGRFSGRQFSNSRSEMNVSTLELGDSALYLCASSLLVAGADGELFFGEGSRLTVL.

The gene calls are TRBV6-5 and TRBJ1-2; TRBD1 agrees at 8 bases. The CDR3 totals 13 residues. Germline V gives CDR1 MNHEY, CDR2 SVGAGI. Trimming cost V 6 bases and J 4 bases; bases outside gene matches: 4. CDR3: CASRQGVLYGYTF. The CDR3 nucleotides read TGTGCCAGCAGACAGGGGGTCCTCTATGGCTACACCTTC.

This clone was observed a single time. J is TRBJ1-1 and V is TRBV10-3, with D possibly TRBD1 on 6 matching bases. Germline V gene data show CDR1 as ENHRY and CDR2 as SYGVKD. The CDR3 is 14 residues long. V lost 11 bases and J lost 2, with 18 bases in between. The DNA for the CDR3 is TGTGCCGCCCGACAGGAGGAAATCAACACTGAAGCTTTCTTT. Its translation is CAARQEEINTEAFF.

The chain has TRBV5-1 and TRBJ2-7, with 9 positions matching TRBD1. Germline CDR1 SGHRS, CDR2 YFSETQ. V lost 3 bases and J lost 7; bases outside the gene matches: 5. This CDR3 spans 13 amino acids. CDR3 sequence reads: CASSWWDREEQYF. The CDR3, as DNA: TGCGCCAGCAGCTGGTGGGACAGGGAAGAGCAGTACTTC.

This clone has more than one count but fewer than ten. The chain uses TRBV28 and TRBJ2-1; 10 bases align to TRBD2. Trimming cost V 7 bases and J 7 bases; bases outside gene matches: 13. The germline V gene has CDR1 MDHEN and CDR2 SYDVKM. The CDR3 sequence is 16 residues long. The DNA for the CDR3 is TGTGCCAGCAACCCCGGAGGGCTAGCGGGAGCAAATGAGCAGTTCTTC. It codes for CASNPGGLAGANEQFF.

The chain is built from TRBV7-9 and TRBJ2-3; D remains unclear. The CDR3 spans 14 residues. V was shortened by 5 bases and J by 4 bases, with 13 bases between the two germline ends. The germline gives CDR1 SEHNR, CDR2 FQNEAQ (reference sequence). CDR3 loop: CASSRLVVADTQYF. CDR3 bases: TGTGCCAGCAGCCGTTTAGTGGTCGCAGATACGCAGTATTTT.

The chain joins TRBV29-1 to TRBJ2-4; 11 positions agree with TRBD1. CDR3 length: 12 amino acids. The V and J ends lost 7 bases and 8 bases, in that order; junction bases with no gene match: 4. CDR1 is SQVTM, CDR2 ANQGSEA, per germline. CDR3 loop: CSGRTGGDIQYF. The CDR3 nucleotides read TGCAGCGGCCGGACAGGGGGCGACATTCAGTACTTC.

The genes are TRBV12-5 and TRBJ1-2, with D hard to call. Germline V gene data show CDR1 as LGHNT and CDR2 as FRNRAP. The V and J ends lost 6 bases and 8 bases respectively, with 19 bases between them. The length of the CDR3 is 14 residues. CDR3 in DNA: TGTGCTAGTGGCCTGGGTCAGGCCACGGGGGGCTACACCTTC. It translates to CASGLGQATGGYTF.

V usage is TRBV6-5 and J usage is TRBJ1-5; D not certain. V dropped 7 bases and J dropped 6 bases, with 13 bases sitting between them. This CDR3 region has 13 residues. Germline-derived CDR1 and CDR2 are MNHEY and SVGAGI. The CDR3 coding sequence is TGTGCCAGCACGAAGGGAGGCGGTCAGCCCCAGCATTTT. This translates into CASTKGGGQPQHF.

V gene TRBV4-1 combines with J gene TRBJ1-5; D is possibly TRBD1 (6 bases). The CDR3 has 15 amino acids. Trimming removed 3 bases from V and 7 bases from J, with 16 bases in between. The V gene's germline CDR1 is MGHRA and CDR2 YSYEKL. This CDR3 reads CASSHGEGGTQPQHF. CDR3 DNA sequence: TGCGCCAGCAGCCATGGGGAGGGGGGAACCCAGCCCCAGCATTTT.

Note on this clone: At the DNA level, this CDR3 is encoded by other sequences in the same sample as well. The CDR3 spells CASSLVSQETQYF. CDR3 DNA sequence: TGTGCCAGCAGCTTGGTCTCTCAAGAGACCCAGTACTTC. The gene calls are TRBV5-4 and TRBJ2-5; D gene ambiguous. Trimming pared 0 bases from V and 2 bases from J, leaving 5 bases between. Germline-derived CDR1 and CDR2 are SGHNT and YYREEE (reference sequence). There are 13 residues in the CDR3.

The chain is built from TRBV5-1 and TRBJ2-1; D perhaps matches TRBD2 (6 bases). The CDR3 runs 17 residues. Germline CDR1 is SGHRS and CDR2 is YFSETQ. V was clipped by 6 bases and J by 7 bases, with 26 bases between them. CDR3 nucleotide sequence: TGCGCCAGCACCGGGGGTTTATTGGTGACATCATTAAATGAGCAGTTCTTC. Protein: CASTGGLLVTSLNEQFF.

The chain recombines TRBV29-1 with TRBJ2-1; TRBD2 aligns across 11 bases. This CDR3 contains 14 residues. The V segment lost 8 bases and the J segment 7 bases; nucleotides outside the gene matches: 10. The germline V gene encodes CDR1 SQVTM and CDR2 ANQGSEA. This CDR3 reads CSNRRLAGRNEQFF. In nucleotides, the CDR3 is TGCAGCAACCGCAGACTAGCGGGAAGGAATGAGCAGTTCTTC.

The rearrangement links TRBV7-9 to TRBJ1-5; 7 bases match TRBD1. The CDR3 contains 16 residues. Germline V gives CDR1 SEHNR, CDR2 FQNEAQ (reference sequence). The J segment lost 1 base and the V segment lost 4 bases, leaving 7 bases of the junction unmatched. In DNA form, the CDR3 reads TGTGCCAGCAGCTCCGAACAGGGGTTAAGCAATCAGCCCCAGCATTTT. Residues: CASSSEQGLSNQPQHF.

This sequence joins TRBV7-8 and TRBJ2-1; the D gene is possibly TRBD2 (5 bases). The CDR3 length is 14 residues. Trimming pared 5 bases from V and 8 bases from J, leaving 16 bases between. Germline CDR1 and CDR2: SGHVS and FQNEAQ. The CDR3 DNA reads TGTGCCAGCAGCCTTGGACTTTCGAGGTATGAGCAGTTCTTC. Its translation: CASSLGLSRYEQFF.

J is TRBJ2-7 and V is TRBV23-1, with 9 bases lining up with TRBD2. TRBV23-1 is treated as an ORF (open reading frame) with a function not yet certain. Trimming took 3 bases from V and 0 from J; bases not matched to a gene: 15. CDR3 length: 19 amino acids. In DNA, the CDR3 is TGCGCCAGCAGTCATAAGTTAAGGTGTAAGCGGGGGGACTCCTACGAGCAGTACTTC. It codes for CASSHKLRCKRGDSYEQYF.

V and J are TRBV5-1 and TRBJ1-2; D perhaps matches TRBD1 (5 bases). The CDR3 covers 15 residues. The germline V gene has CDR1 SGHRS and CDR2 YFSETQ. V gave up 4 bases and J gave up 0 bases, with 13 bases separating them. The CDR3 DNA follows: TGCGCCAGCAGCCCAACAGGCCCAGCTAACTATGGCTACACCTTC. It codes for CASSPTGPANYGYTF.